The clone carrying this T cell receptor beta chain was detected only once. This record comes from a study of blood T cell repertoires in COVID-19. At the level of the study: Spain, Italy and the United States supplied samples that represented acute and convalescent COVID-19. From T cells, B-cell-depleted T cells, or PBMCs came the material, which was cDNA or gDNA.

Germline loops: CDR1 MNHNS, CDR2 SASEGT. V lost 1 base to trimming and J lost 2 bases; unmatched junction nucleotides: 5. This CDR3 comprises 17 residues. In the original processing: How many nucleated cells were present was estimated from reference gene primer amplification. Repertoires were generated with immunoSEQ multiplex PCR, while TCRdb's copy carries only in-frame clones and drops some. For V, J and clone size, that table is used; D and trimming come from the DNA. The table lists under 250,000 clones, about four fifths of them singletons. The TCR sequence derives from a man aged 50 or older with active or convalescent COVID-19. Sample: peripheral blood. This rearrangement joins TRBV6-1 to TRBJ2-3; the match to TRBD2 covers 11 bases. The CDR3 reads CASSEERSGGATDTQYF. The CDR3 nucleotides read TGTGCCAGCAGTGAAGAACGTAGCGGGGGGGCCACAGATACGCAGTATTTT.